Below, 10 T cell receptor beta chains from the same sample are listed, as sequenced in a study of T cell repertoires in aging, cancer and after chemotherapy. TRB rearrangements spanning V, D and J were amplified using mixed TRB-A/B primers. TCRdb re-analysed the multiplex PCR reads in MiXCR, keeping a single row per CDR3 protein. The sample holds about 8,700 distinct CDR3 sequences, approximately 54% seen once. TCR beta rearrangements were amplified from peripheral blood genomic DNA. The sample taken for sequencing was blood. These receptors were obtained from a human donor in good health.

This clonotype has just a few counts. The J gene is TRBJ1-2, the V gene TRBV5-6; D may be TRBD1 (5 bases). The germline V gene has CDR1 SGHDT and CDR2 YYEEEE. Trimming stripped 4 bases from V and 2 bases from J, with 12 bases between. CDR3 length: 14 residues. CDR3 sequence: CASSTGAENYGYTF. The DNA for the CDR3 is TGTGCCAGCAGCACCGGGGCGGAGAACTATGGCTACACCTTC.

This chain joins TRBV6-5 and TRBJ2-7; 9 nucleotides line up with TRBD1. After removal of 10 bases from V and 4 bases from J, the junction contained 8 bases not matched to a gene. The CDR3 contains 13 residues. Germline loops: CDR1 MNHEY, CDR2 SVGAGI. The CDR3 DNA sequence: TGTGCCACCATGAGGACAGGGGTGTACGAGCAGTACTTC. Amino acid sequence: CATMRTGVYEQYF.

This rearrangement joins TRBV6-5 to TRBJ2-1; 9 bases are shared with TRBD2. This CDR3 is 15 amino acids long. Trimming took 10 bases from V and 2 from J; bases not matched to a gene: 9. The germline CDR1 and CDR2 sequences are MNHEY and SVGAGI. CDR3 nucleotides: TGTGCCAACCAAGTAGCGGGAGTGGCCTACAATGAGCAGTTCTTC. Its translation: CANQVAGVAYNEQFF.

The chain has TRBV6-5 and TRBJ2-7; 9 bases match TRBD1. The CDR3 contains 15 residues. V trimming: 2 bases; J trimming: 4 bases; junction bases outside the gene matches: 6. Germline values: CDR1 MNHEY, CDR2 SVGAGI. DNA of the CDR3: TGTGCCAGCAGTTACAGCGGGACAGGGAAGTACGAGCAGTACTTC. This codes for CASSYSGTGKYEQYF.

The chain has TRBV27 and TRBJ2-6; D may match TRBD1 or TRBD2 (5 bases each). Germline values: CDR1 MNHEY, CDR2 SMNVEV (reference sequence). The CDR3 spans 16 residues. V lost 6 bases and J 0 bases, leaving 12 bases between the germline ends. CDR3 sequence (DNA): TGTGCCAGCAGAGAGGGACCCTCCTCTGGGGCCAACGTCCTGACTTTC. Translation gives CASREGPSSGANVLTF. The variable domain in full, with the rest retrieved from reference TRBV27 and TRBJ2-6, is EAQVTQNPRYLITVTGKKLTVTCSQNMNHEYMSWYRQDPGLGLRQIYYSMNVEVTDKGDVPEGYKVSRKEKRNFPLILESPSPNQTSLYFCASREGPSSGANVLTFGAGSRLTVL.

The V and J genes are TRBV18 and TRBJ2-3; perhaps TRBD2 as D (5 bases). The length of the CDR3 is 16 residues. Germline CDR1 and CDR2: KGHSH and LQKENI. The V and J ends lost 6 bases and 1 base respectively, with 17 bases between them. The CDR3 DNA sequence: TGTGCCAGCTCCTCCTCATCGGGGAAGGGCACAGATACGCAGTATTTT. This translates into CASSSSSGKGTDTQYF.

This clonotype was seen a handful of times. The rearrangement uses TRBV15 and TRBJ2-3; TRBD1 aligns across 8 bases. Trimming removed 8 bases from V and 4 bases from J; junction bases left unmatched: 11. The germline CDR1 and CDR2 sequences are LNHNV and YYDKDF (reference sequence). The CDR3 contains 15 residues. CDR3 in amino acids: CATVDRGRNADTQYF. CDR3 bases: TGTGCCACCGTAGACAGGGGCCGTAACGCAGATACGCAGTATTTT.

This clonotype was observed a handful of times. The chain couples TRBV6-2 or TRBV6-3 to TRBJ1-1; D is possibly TRBD1 (6 bases). The ends were cut back, 6 bases at V and 4 bases at J, with 12 bases in the middle. The length of the CDR3 is 13 residues. Germline CDR1 is MNHEY and CDR2 is SVGEGT. Here the CDR3 reads CASSLTGPTEAFF. The CDR3 DNA is TGTGCCAGCAGCTTAACAGGGCCCACTGAAGCTTTCTTT.

V usage is TRBV27 and J usage is TRBJ2-7; D unresolved. CDR1 and CDR2 (germline): MNHEY, SMNVEV (reference sequence). Trimming shortened V by 7 bases and J by 3 bases, and 16 bases separated the two germline ends. This CDR3 contains 14 residues. The CDR3 nucleotides read TGTGCCAGCAAGCGATTCGTCCTCTTCTACGAGCAGTACTTC. Its translation: CASKRFVLFYEQYF.

In its sample, this clonotype was seen once. The chain links TRBV6-1 to TRBJ1-2; no firm D call. CDR1 MNHNS and CDR2 SASEGT come from the germline V gene. The CDR3 runs 12 residues. V dropped 6 bases and J dropped 4 bases, with 9 bases sitting between them. CDR3 protein: CASRNSPYGYTF. In DNA, the CDR3 is TGTGCCAGCAGGAACAGCCCCTATGGCTACACCTTC.